This is a list of T cell receptor beta chains from one sample in a study of spatial heterogeneity in lung cancer. Each CDR3 protein is one row after TCRdb ran MiXCR on the 5' RACE reads. The table lists around 13,000 distinct CDR3 sequences, less than 8% of them singletons. The sequencing here drew on lung tumor tissue, taken at surgery. These receptors all come from a female donor with early-stage non-small cell lung cancer. The CDR3 runs from the conserved cysteine through the conserved F or W. A D gene is named only where the DNA matches it firmly. Some rows mark clone size as missing; the rest say once, few, many or name a class of expanded clone.

J | V | size | D | CDR3 | DNA
TRBJ2-3 | TRBV7-2 | medium-sized | - | CASSGTSTDTQYF | TGTGCCAGCAGCGGGACTAGCACAGATACGCAGTATTTT
TRBJ1-5 | TRBV19 | - | - | CASSITGTGYQPHHF | TGTGCCAGTAGTATAACGGGAACAGGGTACCAGCCCCACCATTTT
TRBJ2-1 | TRBV12-3/TRBV12-4 | - | TRBD2 | CASSLGGSRHNEQFF | TGTGCCAGCAGTTTAGGCGGGAGCCGCCACAATGAGCAGTTCTTC
TRBJ2-3 | TRBV6-2/TRBV6-3 | medium-sized | - | CASRFGGTSTDTQYF | TGTGCCAGCAGATTCGGTGGTACTAGCACAGATACGCAGTATTTT
TRBJ2-1 | TRBV6-2/TRBV6-3 | many | - | CASKTVNNEQFF | TGTGCCAGCAAGACAGTTAACAATGAGCAGTTCTTC
TRBJ1-6 | TRBV6-5 | medium-sized | - | CASSYAAGYNSPLHF | TGTGCCAGCAGTTACGCCGCGGGGTATAATTCACCCCTCCACTTT
TRBJ2-3 | TRBV20-1 | many | - | CSAQTSIGTDTQYF | TGCAGTGCGCAGACTAGTATTGGCACAGATACGCAGTATTTT
TRBJ2-1 | TRBV19 | many | - | CASSINRVGEQFF | TGTGCCAGTAGTATCAATAGAGTGGGTGAGCAGTTCTTC
TRBJ2-2 | TRBV30 | many | - | CAWSRRYAVTGELFF | TGTGCCTGGAGTAGGCGGTATGCTGTAACCGGGGAGCTGTTTTTT
TRBJ2-7 | TRBV20-1 | few | - | CSALDSGNYEQYF | TGCAGTGCTCTGGACTCGGGCAACTACGAGCAGTACTTC
TRBJ2-7 | TRBV27 | many | - | CASSLRDGIDEQYF | TGTGCCAGCAGTTTGAGGGACGGTATCGACGAGCAGTACTTC
TRBJ2-7 | TRBV7-2 | medium-sized | - | CASSFGSSSYEQYF | TGTGCCAGCAGCTTCGGTTCGAGCTCCTACGAGCAGTACTTC
TRBJ2-5 | TRBV20-1 | many | - | CSAPGSGTQYF | TGCAGTGCTCCAGGGTCCGGGACCCAGTACTTC
TRBJ1-4 | TRBV7-2 | many | - | CASSPSQGREEKLFF | TGTGCCAGCAGCCCGTCACAGGGTAGGGAGGAAAAACTGTTTTTT
TRBJ2-7 | TRBV2 | many | - | CASSGSRSLSSYEQYF | TGTGCCAGCAGTGGATCACGGAGCTTAAGCTCCTACGAGCAGTACTTC
TRBJ2-1 | TRBV24-1 | many | - | CATSDLSVAGQGTLNEQFF | TGTGCCACCAGTGATTTGAGCGTGGCAGGGCAGGGGACACTCAATGAGCAGTTCTTC